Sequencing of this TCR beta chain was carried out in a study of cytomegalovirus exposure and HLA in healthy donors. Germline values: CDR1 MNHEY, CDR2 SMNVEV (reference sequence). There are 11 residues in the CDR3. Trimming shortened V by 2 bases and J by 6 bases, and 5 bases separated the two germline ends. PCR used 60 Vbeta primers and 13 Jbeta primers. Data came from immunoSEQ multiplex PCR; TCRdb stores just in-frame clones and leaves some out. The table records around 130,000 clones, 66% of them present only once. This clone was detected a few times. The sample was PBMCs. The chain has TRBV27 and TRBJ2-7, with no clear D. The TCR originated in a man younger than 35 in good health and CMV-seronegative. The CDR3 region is CASSLMAEQYF. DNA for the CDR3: TGTGCCAGCAGTTTAATGGCCGAGCAGTACTTC.